The 28 T cell receptor beta chains reported below all come from one sample, sequenced in a study of T cells in Graves' hyperthyroidism and ophthalmopathy. TCR beta CDR3 region amplification was performed from RNA transcripts. TCR CDR3 regions were first amplified by RT-PCR with HTBI primers. One entry per CDR3 protein results from TCRdb running MiXCR on the multiplex PCR reads. Found here are 640,000 or so distinct CDR3 sequences, around 15% of them singletons; the top ten hold roughly 4.3%. The source material was blood. Source of these receptors: a woman between 40 and 50 years old with Graves' ophthalmopathy.

This clonotype was seen at least ten times. This CDR3 reads CASSDPFGSSGRAKETQYF. CDR3 sequence (DNA): TGTGCCAGCAGCGACCCTTTTGGGTCTAGCGGGAGGGCGAAAGAGACCCAGTACTTC. The chain recombines TRBV11-2 with TRBJ2-5; 12 bases match TRBD2. Per germline, CDR1 SGHAT and CDR2 FQNNGV. J lost 3 bases, V lost 5 bases, and 16 bases had no gene match. This CDR3 is built from 19 residues.

CDR3 sequence reads: CSVEGSAGDPGYTF. CDR3 in DNA: TGCAGCGTTGAGGGTTCGGCAGGGGACCCTGGCTACACCTTC. This rearrangement joins TRBV29-1 to TRBJ1-2, with D possibly TRBD1 on 6 matching bases. The V and J ends lost 3 bases and 7 bases respectively, with 18 bases between them. The CDR3 covers 14 residues. Per germline, CDR1 SQVTM and CDR2 ANQGSEA.

The table lists this clonotype with many counts. The genes are TRBV5-1 and TRBJ1-5; weak D call: TRBD1 (5 bases). This CDR3 region has 14 residues. V was shortened by 4 bases and J by 8 bases, with 16 bases between the two germline ends. Germline values: CDR1 SGHRS, CDR2 YFSETQ. The CDR3 region is CASSLVGGREPQHF. Here the CDR3 DNA reads TGCGCCAGCAGCCTAGTCGGGGGTAGGGAGCCCCAGCATTTT.

This clonotype was counted ten times or more. The genes are TRBV29-1 and TRBJ1-1; D gene uncertain. CDR1 is SQVTM, CDR2 ANQGSEA, per germline. Trimming cost V 4 bases and J 3 bases, with 9 bases left between them. The CDR3 has 12 amino acids. The CDR3 DNA sequence: TGCAGCGTTGGAAGGAAGGACACTGAAGCTTTCTTT. Protein: CSVGRKDTEAFF.

This clonotype was recorded at least ten times. A read error is possible here, since a much larger clone lies one base away. The J gene is TRBJ2-5, the V gene TRBV12-3 or TRBV12-4; 14 bases match TRBD2. This CDR3 region has 15 residues. J was trimmed by 5 bases and V by 5 bases; bases with no gene match: 4. CDR3 residues: CASSLTSGRDETQYF. The CDR3 coding sequence is TGTGCCAGCAGTCTGACTAGCGGGAGGGATGAGACCCAGTACTTC.

This clonotype was seen ten or more times. J is TRBJ1-2 and V is TRBV6-5; D gene unclear. V was clipped by 0 bases and J by 4 bases, with 9 bases between them. Germline V gene data show CDR1 as MNHEY and CDR2 as SVGAGI. This CDR3 is built from 14 residues. The CDR3 nucleotides read TGTGCCAGCAGTTACTCGCCCGGGTTCTATGGCTACACCTTC. This encodes CASSYSPGFYGYTF.

J is TRBJ2-2 and V is TRBV3-1; unclear D gene. The germline gives CDR1 LGHDT, CDR2 YNNKEL (reference sequence). The CDR3 runs to 14 residues. Trimming shortened V by 2 bases and J by 0 bases, and 4 bases separated the two germline ends. The CDR3: CASSQSANTGELFF. The CDR3 DNA sequence: TGTGCCAGCAGCCAATCAGCGAACACCGGGGAGCTGTTTTTT.

This clonotype was seen many times. This chain uses TRBV27 with TRBJ1-1; possibly TRBD1 for D (5 bases). This CDR3 spans 13 amino acids. Germline lookup yields CDR1 MNHEY and CDR2 SMNVEV (reference sequence). Trimming cost V 3 bases and J 3 bases, with 8 bases left between them. The CDR3 sequence is CASSFGAYTEAFF. The CDR3 nucleotides are TGTGCCAGCAGTTTCGGGGCCTACACTGAAGCTTTCTTT.

This clonotype showed up many times. The chain combines TRBV12-3 or TRBV12-4 with TRBJ1-2; D remains unclear. The CDR3 is 12 amino acids. The V end was cut by 5 bases, the J end by 7 bases, with 11 bases between. The chain's CDR3 is CASSQTRRGYTF. CDR3 DNA sequence: TGTGCCAGCAGTCAGACCCGCCGTGGCTACACCTTC.

The V gene is TRBV6-1, the J gene TRBJ2-2; 7 positions agree with TRBD1. The CDR3 is 16 residues long. V lost 4 bases, J lost 5 bases, and 10 bases stayed unmatched. In germline, CDR1 is MNHNS, CDR2 SASEGT. In DNA, the CDR3 is TGTGCCAGCAGTGCTACCGGGACAGCAGGGACCGGGGAGCTGTTTTTT. It is translated as CASSATGTAGTGELFF.

J is TRBJ2-7 and V is TRBV7-2; the D gene is possibly TRBD2 (6 bases). V was trimmed by 1 base and J by 3 bases, leaving 13 bases between them. The CDR3 has 15 residues. Germline values: CDR1 SGHTA, CDR2 FQGNSA. CDR3 region: CASSLVPQGGYEQYF. CDR3 DNA: TGTGCCAGCAGCTTAGTCCCGCAGGGAGGCTACGAGCAGTACTTC.

On this clonotype: It may be a read error: a sequence one base away is much more abundant. The CDR3 does not close with the conserved phenylalanine or tryptophan, likely indicating a read error. The CDR3 here is CASSLFGTSLAKNIQYS. CDR3 coding DNA: TGTGCCAGCAGTTTATTTGGGACATCGTTAGCCAAAAACATTCAGTACTCC. The chain is built from TRBV28 and TRBJ2-4; possibly TRBD1 for D (6 bases). Looked up from germline, CDR1 is MDHEN and CDR2 is SYDVKM. V lost 1 base and J lost 0, with 13 bases in between. This CDR3 is built from 17 residues.

This clonotype was seen only a few times. The V and J genes are TRBV28 and TRBJ1-1; TRBD1 matches at 8 bases. The CDR3 is made up of 15 amino acids. The V gene's germline CDR1 is MDHEN and CDR2 SYDVKM. After removal of 1 base from V and 4 bases from J, the junction contained 5 bases not matched to a gene. The CDR3 region is CASSLSGGQGTEAFF. The CDR3 DNA is TGTGCCAGCAGTTTATCCGGTGGACAGGGCACTGAAGCTTTCTTT.

This clonotype was counted ten times or more. The chain carries TRBV6-5 and TRBJ1-6; perhaps TRBD1 as D (5 bases). CDR1 and CDR2 (germline): MNHEY, SVGAGI. CDR3 length: 14 residues. The V end was cut by 0 bases, the J end by 10 bases, with 10 bases between. The CDR3 DNA follows: TGTGCCAGCAGTTACTCGACGGGGGACTCACCCCTCCACTTT. This gives the protein CASSYSTGDSPLHF.

The rearrangement links TRBV12-3 or TRBV12-4 to TRBJ2-5, with TRBD2 matching 11 bases. The CDR3 extends over 16 amino acids. Trimming at V came to 3 bases and at J to 2 bases, leaving 5 bases not matched to a gene. The CDR3, as DNA: TGTGCCAGCAGTTTTTGGCTAGCGGGAGGACAAGAGACCCAGTACTTC. This translates into CASSFWLAGGQETQYF.

This clonotype was detected many times. This chain connects TRBV5-1 to TRBJ1-3; no firm D call. The CDR3 sequence is 15 residues long. Per the germline V gene, CDR1 is SGHRS and CDR2 is YFSETQ. Trimming stripped 3 bases from V and 0 bases from J, with 10 bases between. The CDR3 DNA reads TGCGCCAGCAGCTACCAAGGAGGCTCTGGAAACACCATATATTTT. It translates to CASSYQGGSGNTIYF.

This clonotype was seen repeatedly, ten times or more. The V gene is TRBV2, the J gene TRBJ2-7; 7 bases line up with TRBD1. CDR1 is SNHLY, CDR2 FYNNEI, per germline. The CDR3 is 14 amino acids. Trimming at V came to 5 bases and at J to 5 bases, leaving 9 bases not matched to a gene. CDR3 nucleotides: TGTGCCAGCAGTCGTATACAGGGGAGCCACGAGCAGTACTTC. This sequence encodes CASSRIQGSHEQYF.

This clonotype was picked up many times. The rearrangement joins TRBV29-1 to TRBJ2-1; no reliable D call. Trimming cost V 3 bases and J 3 bases, with 21 bases left between them. This CDR3 region has 17 residues. The germline V gene has CDR1 SQVTM and CDR2 ANQGSEA. The CDR3 loop is CSVESTLTSPGYNEQFF. CDR3 coding DNA: TGCAGCGTTGAGTCAACCCTGACTTCCCCCGGCTACAATGAGCAGTTCTTC.

This clonotype was detected many times. This chain joins TRBV28 and TRBJ1-1; TRBD1 is a possible D gene (6 bases). V lost 6 bases, J lost 0 bases, and 14 bases lay in between. CDR1 is MDHEN and CDR2 is SYDVKM in the germline V gene. This CDR3 comprises 15 residues. Here the CDR3 reads CASRSDRSLNTEAFF. The CDR3 bases are TGTGCCAGCAGATCCGACAGGTCCTTGAACACTGAAGCTTTCTTT.

There are many counts of this clonotype. The chain combines TRBV7-8 with TRBJ2-7, with D tentatively TRBD1 or TRBD2 (5 bases each). Deletions cut 5 bases from V and 3 bases from J, with 20 bases between. This CDR3 region has 16 residues. CDR1 is SGHVS, CDR2 FQNEAQ, per germline. The CDR3: CASSPRPGRQYYEQYF. CDR3 DNA sequence: TGTGCCAGCAGCCCCCGACCGGGACGGCAATACTACGAGCAGTACTTC. Filled out from reference TRBV7-8 and TRBJ2-7, the complete variable domain reads GAGVSQSPRYKVAKRGQDVALRCDPISGHVSLFWYQQALGQGPEFLTYFQNEAQLDKSGLPSDRFFAERPEGSVSTLKIQRTQQEDSAVYLCASSPRPGRQYYEQYFGPGTRLTVT.

This clonotype turned up a few times. This chain joins TRBV2 and TRBJ2-7; TRBD2 agrees at 8 bases. V shed 11 bases and J 2 bases; nucleotides not matched to a gene: 8. In germline, CDR1 is SNHLY, CDR2 FYNNEI. The CDR3 length is 13 residues. CDR3 bases: TGTGCCGGCTTAGCGGGACCTACCTACGAGCAGTACTTC. Translating gives CAGLAGPTYEQYF.

V is TRBV6-1 and J is TRBJ2-7; 10 nucleotides line up with TRBD2. The V and J ends lost 7 bases and 5 bases, in that order; junction bases with no gene match: 17. Germline V gene sequence: CDR1 MNHNS, CDR2 SASEGT. The CDR3 spans 17 residues. CDR3 sequence: CASTKGLVLAGVHEQYF. The CDR3 coding sequence is TGTGCCAGCACCAAGGGTTTGGTGCTAGCGGGAGTCCACGAGCAGTACTTC.

This clonotype was counted many times. The rearrangement links TRBV28 to TRBJ2-5, with TRBD1 as a possible D gene (6 bases). The length of the CDR3 is 12 residues. Trimming took off 3 bases at V and 6 bases at J, with 8 bases between the two ends. CDR1 and CDR2 from the germline V gene are MDHEN and SYDVKM. CDR3 nucleotides: TGTGCCAGCAGTTTGAGGGGGAAGACCCAGTACTTC. Translation gives CASSLRGKTQYF.

In this sample, this clonotype turned up many times. The CDR3 is CASSGTGGEQPQHF. CDR3 sequence (DNA): TGTGCCAGTAGTGGAACAGGGGGCGAACAGCCCCAGCATTTT. The chain employs TRBV19 and TRBJ1-5; 9 bases line up with TRBD1. Trimming removed 5 bases from V and 7 bases from J; junction bases left unmatched: 6. Germline V lookup: CDR1 LNHDA, CDR2 SQIVND (reference sequence). The CDR3 totals 14 residues.

V is TRBV9 and J is TRBJ1-2; D is ambiguous. V was pared by 0 bases and J by 12 bases, with 3 bases between. The CDR3 spans 9 residues. CDR1 SGDLS and CDR2 YYNGEE come from the germline V gene. The CDR3 sequence: CASSVANTF. CDR3 bases: TGTGCCAGCAGCGTAGCCAACACCTTC.

This clonotype has at least ten counts. V usage is TRBV12-3 or TRBV12-4 and J usage is TRBJ2-7; D is uncertain. The CDR3 is made up of 14 amino acids. Between the trimmed V and J ends, which lost 3 bases and 0 bases, there was a span of 9 bases. CDR3 nucleotides: TGTGCCAGCAGTTTTCGCAGTTACTCCTACGAGCAGTACTTC. Its translation is CASSFRSYSYEQYF.

This clonotype has at least ten counts. The CDR3 region has the DNA TGTGCCAGCAGTTCCGGGGGGGCGTTACCCCAGTACTTC. Its protein product is CASSSGGALPQYF. This chain connects TRBV6-5 to TRBJ2-5, with 8 bases identical to TRBD2. This CDR3 contains 13 residues. CDR1 is MNHEY and CDR2 is SVGAGI in the germline V gene. V trimming: 4 bases; J trimming: 9 bases; junction bases outside the gene matches: 7.

Ten or more counts support this clonotype. This sequence joins TRBV28 and TRBJ1-6; a possible D gene is TRBD1 (5 bases). The CDR3 runs to 14 residues. Germline CDR1 and CDR2: MDHEN and SYDVKM. V was shortened by 2 bases and J by 11 bases, with 13 bases between the two germline ends. CDR3 amino acids: CASSLGGGRTPLHF. The DNA for the CDR3 is TGTGCCAGCAGTTTAGGGGGGGGACGGACACCCCTCCACTTT.